What follows are 7 T cell receptor beta chains derived from one specimen sequenced in a study of T cell repertoires in cytomegalovirus infection. A single record per CDR3 protein comes from TCRdb applying MiXCR to the reads. The table shows around 300,000 distinct CDR3 sequences, with over 7.5% occurring only once. Sequenced input: PBMCs. These receptors originate from a human donor in good health (CMV status not recorded). Some clones in this sample may be carry-over from other donors' samples.

This clonotype has just a few counts. The rearrangement joins TRBV11-1 to TRBJ2-1, with D possibly being TRBD2 (6 bases). V was cut by 2 bases and J by 6 bases, with 11 bases left in between. The CDR3 is 14 residues long. Germline CDR1 is SGHAT and CDR2 is FQDESV (reference sequence). The CDR3 DNA follows: TGTGCCAGCAGCTTAAAACTAGCCCTCAATGAGCAGTTCTTC. Amino acids: CASSLKLALNEQFF.

V and J are TRBV24-1 and TRBJ2-7; 7 bases agree with TRBD1. CDR1 is KGHDR, CDR2 SFDVKD, per germline. The trim removed 4 bases at V and 5 bases at J, leaving 4 bases unmatched. CDR3 length equals 13 residues. This CDR3 reads CATSDYDRDEQYF. CDR3 DNA: TGTGCCACCAGTGACTACGACAGGGACGAGCAGTACTTC.

The rearrangement links TRBV10-2 to TRBJ2-3, with 9 nucleotides matching TRBD2. The V and J ends lost 5 bases and 2 bases, in that order; junction bases with no gene match: 8. This CDR3 has 16 residues. Germline loops: CDR1 WSHSY, CDR2 SAAADI. In nucleotides, the CDR3 is TGCGCCAGCAGTCCACACATAGCGGGAGACACAGATACGCAGTATTTT. It translates to CASSPHIAGDTDTQYF.

The chain couples TRBV19 to TRBJ2-3; TRBD1 or TRBD2 may be the D gene (5 bases each). V lost 2 bases to trimming and J lost 0 bases, with 15 bases between them. This CDR3 has 17 amino acids. Per the germline V gene, CDR1 is LNHDA and CDR2 is SQIVND (reference sequence). The CDR3 nucleotides are TGTGCCAGTAGTATATGGGGGTCCATGGAAAGCACAGATACGCAGTATTTT. Protein sequence: CASSIWGSMESTDTQYF.

The chain uses TRBV6-2 or TRBV6-3 and TRBJ2-1, with a weak D call TRBD2 (7 bases). The length of the CDR3 is 19 residues. V dropped 6 bases and J dropped 0 bases, with 24 bases sitting between them. The germline CDR1 and CDR2 sequences are MNHEY and SVGEGT. The CDR3 DNA sequence: TGTGCCAGCAGGGACACCCCCCTGGGGGGGGGGCGCTCCTACAATGAGCAGTTCTTC. It is translated as CASRDTPLGGGRSYNEQFF.

This clonotype was detected many times. The rearrangement links TRBV7-2 to TRBJ2-7; D is unclear. The germline V gene has CDR1 SGHTA and CDR2 FQGNSA. The CDR3 runs 15 residues. Between the trimmed V and J ends, which lost 2 bases and 1 base, there was a span of 12 bases. The CDR3 DNA sequence: TGTGCCAGCAGCTTATTTCAAGGGCGTTCCTACGAGCAGTACTTC. As protein: CASSLFQGRSYEQYF.

The V call is TRBV20-1, the J call TRBJ2-7; TRBD1 might be the D (5 bases). CDR1 and CDR2 from the germline V gene are DFQATT and SNEGSKA (reference sequence). This CDR3 region has 14 residues. V was pared by 1 base and J by 3 bases, with 13 bases between. The CDR3 sequence is CSARAWGSYYEQYF. CDR3 DNA: TGCAGTGCTAGAGCGTGGGGCAGTTACTACGAGCAGTACTTC.